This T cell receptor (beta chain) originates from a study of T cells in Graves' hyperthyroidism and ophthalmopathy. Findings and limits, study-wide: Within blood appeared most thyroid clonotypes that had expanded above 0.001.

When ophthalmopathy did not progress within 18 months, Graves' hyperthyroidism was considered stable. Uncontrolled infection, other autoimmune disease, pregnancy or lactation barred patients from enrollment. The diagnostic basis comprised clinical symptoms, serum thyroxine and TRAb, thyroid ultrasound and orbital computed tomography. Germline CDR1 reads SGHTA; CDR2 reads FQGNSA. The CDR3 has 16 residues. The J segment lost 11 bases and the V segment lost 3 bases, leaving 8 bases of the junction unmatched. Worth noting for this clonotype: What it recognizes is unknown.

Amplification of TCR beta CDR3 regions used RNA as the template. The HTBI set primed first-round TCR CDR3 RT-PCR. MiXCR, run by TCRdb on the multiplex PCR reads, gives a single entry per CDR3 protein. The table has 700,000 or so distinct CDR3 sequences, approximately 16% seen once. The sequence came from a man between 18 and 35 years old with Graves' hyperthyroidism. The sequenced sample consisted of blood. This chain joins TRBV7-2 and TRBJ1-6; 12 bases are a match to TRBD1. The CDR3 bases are TGTGCCAGCAGCTTGACCGGGACAGGGGGCTCGACACCCCTCCACTTT. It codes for CASSLTGTGGSTPLHF.